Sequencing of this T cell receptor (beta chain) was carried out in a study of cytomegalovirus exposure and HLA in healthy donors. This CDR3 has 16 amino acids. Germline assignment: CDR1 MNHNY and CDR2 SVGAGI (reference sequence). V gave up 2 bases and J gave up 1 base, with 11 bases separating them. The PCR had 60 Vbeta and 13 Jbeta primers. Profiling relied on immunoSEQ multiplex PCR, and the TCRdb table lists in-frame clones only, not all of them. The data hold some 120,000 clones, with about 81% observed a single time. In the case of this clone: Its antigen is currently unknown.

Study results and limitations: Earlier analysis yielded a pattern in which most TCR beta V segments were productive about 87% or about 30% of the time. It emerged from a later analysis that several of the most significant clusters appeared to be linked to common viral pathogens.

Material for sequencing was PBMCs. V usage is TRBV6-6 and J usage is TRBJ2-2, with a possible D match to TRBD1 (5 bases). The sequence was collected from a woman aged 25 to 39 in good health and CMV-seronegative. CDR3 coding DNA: TGTGCCAGCAGTTACAGAGGACAAAGGAACACCGGGGAGCTGTTTTTT. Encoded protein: CASSYRGQRNTGELFF.